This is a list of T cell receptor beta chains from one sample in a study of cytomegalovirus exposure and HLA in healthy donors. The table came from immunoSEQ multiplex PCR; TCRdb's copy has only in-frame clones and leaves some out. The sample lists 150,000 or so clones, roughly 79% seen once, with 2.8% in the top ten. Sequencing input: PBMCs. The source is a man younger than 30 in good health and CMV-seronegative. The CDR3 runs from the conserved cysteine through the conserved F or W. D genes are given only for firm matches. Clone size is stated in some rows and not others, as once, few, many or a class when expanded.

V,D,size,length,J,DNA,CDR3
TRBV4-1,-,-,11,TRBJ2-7,TGCGCCAGCAAGGGACTCTACGAGCAGTACTTC,CASKGLYEQYF
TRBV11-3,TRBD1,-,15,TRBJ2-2,TGTGCCAGCAGCTCGTACAGGGGGAACACCGGGGAGCTGTTTTTT,CASSSYRGNTGELFF
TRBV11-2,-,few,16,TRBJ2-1,TGTGCCAGCAGCTTCGGTGCGGGGCTAGCTAACAATGAGCAGTTCTTC,CASSFGAGLANNEQFF
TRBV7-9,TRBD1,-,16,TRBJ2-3,TGTGCCAGCAGCTTAGAACAGGGGGCAGCCCCAGATACGCAGTATTTT,CASSLEQGAAPDTQYF
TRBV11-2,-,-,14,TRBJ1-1,TGTGCCACCCAGCTTATAACCGGAGGGACTGAAGCTTTCTTT,CATQLITGGTEAFF
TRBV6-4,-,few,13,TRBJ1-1,TGTGCCAGCAAACAGTACATGAACACTGAAGCTTTCTTT,CASKQYMNTEAFF
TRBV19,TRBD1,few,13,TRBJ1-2,TGTGCCAGTAGTATGACCGACAGGGATGGCTACACCTTC,CASSMTDRDGYTF
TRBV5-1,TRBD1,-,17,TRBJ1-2,TGCGCCAGCAGCCCGGGGACAGGTGGGCTCACCGACTATGGCTACACCTTC,CASSPGTGGLTDYGYTF
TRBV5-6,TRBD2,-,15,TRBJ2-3,TGTGCCAGCAGCTTGACTAGCGGGTACACAGATACGCAGTATTTT,CASSLTSGYTDTQYF
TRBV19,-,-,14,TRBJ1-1,TGTGCCAGTAGTATAAACAGGGTTGGCACTGAAGCTTTCTTT,CASSINRVGTEAFF
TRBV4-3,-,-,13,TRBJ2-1,TGCGCCAGCAGCCAAGACCTAGAGCATGAGCAGTTCTTC,CASSQDLEHEQFF
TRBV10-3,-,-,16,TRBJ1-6,TGTGCCATCAGTGAGTCTAGACAGTACTATAATTCACCCCTCCACTTT,CAISESRQYYNSPLHF
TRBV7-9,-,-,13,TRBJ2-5,TGTGCCAGCAGCTTTCTTGAGAAAGAGACCCAGTACTTC,CASSFLEKETQYF
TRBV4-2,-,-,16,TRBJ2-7,TGTGCCAGCAGCCAAGGCATAGGGGACATGGGGTTGGTGCAGTACTTC,CASSQGIGDMGLVQYF
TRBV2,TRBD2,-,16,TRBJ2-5,TGTGCCAGCAGGAGGAGACTAGCGGTCGACCAAGAGACCCAGTACTTC,CASRRRLAVDQETQYF
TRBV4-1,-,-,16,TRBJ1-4,TGCGCCAGCAGCCAGCCCCGGGACATGGCTAATGAAAAACTGTTTTTT,CASSQPRDMANEKLFF
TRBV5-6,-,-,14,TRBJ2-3,TGTGCCAGCAGCTGGACAGCGAGCACAGATACGCAGTATTTT,CASSWTASTDTQYF
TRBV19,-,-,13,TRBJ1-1,TGTGCCAGTAAAGGACAGTTGAACACTGAAGCTTTCTTT,CASKGQLNTEAFF
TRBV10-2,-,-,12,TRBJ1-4,TGCGCCAGCACCGGGAGGGGTGAAAAACTGTTTTTT,CASTGRGEKLFF
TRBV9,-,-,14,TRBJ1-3,TGTGCCAGCAGCGTCGCGGGCGCTGGAAACACCATATATTTT,CASSVAGAGNTIYF
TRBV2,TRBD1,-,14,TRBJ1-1,TGTGCCAGCAGTGATCAGGGGGGCAACACTGAAGCTTTCTTT,CASSDQGGNTEAFF
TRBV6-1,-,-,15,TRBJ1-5,TGTGCCAGCAGTGATACGGGGGGCGGCAATCAGCCCCAGCATTTT,CASSDTGGGNQPQHF
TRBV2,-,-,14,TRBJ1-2,TGTGCCAGCAGCCTATTTCGGGGTGACTATGGCTACACCTTC,CASSLFRGDYGYTF
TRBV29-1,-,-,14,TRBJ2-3,TGCAGCGTTGGTGGAGAAACTAGCACAGATACGCAGTATTTT,CSVGGETSTDTQYF
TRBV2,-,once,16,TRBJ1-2,TGTGCCAGCAGTGAAATGTGGAGGGGCCGGGACTATGGCTACACCTTC,CASSEMWRGRDYGYTF
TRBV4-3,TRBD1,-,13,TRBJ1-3,TGCGCCAGCAGCGAGGACAGGGTGGACACCATATATTTT,CASSEDRVDTIYF
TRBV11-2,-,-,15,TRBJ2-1,TGTGCCAGCAGCCAACCAAGCTCTAGCTCTGGTGAGCAGTTCTTC,CASSQPSSSSGEQFF
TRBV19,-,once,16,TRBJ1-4,TGTGCCAGTAGTATTGGAGGGATACAAACTAATGAAAAACTGTTTTTT,CASSIGGIQTNEKLFF
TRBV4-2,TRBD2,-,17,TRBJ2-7,TGTGCCAGCAGCCAGGCTTATAGCGGGGGGAGTACCTACGAGCAGTACTTC,CASSQAYSGGSTYEQYF
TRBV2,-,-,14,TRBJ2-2,TGTGCCAGCAGCCGGCAGGGTGGAACCGGGGAGCTGTTTTTT,CASSRQGGTGELFF
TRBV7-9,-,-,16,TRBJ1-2,TGTGCCAGCAGCTTAGAGTTGTTGGCGGGGGTCTGGGGCTACACCTTC,CASSLELLAGVWGYTF
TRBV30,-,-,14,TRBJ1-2,TGTGCCTGGAGCCTCGGACACATCTCCCAGGGCTACACCTTC,CAWSLGHISQGYTF
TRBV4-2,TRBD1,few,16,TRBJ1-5,TGTGCCAGCAGCCTTGGGACAGCCGATAGCAATCAGCCCCAGCATTTT,CASSLGTADSNQPQHF
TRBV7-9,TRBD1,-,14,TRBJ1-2,TGTGCCAGCAGCCGAGTGGGGACAGGGAATGACTACACCTTC,CASSRVGTGNDYTF
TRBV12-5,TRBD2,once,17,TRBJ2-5,TGTGCTAGTGGTTTGAGGGGGGGACTACTAGCGGGGTTGCAGCAGTACTTC,CASGLRGGLLAGLQQYF
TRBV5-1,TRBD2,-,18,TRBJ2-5,TGCGCCAGCAGCTTAGCAGGGACTAGCGGGGGGGGCCAAGAGACCCAGTACTTC,CASSLAGTSGGGQETQYF
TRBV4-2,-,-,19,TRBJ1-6,TGTGCCAGCAGCCAAGATGAGGGACGGGAGAGCTCCTATAATTCACCCCTCCACTTT,CASSQDEGRESSYNSPLHF
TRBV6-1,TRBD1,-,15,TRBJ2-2,TGTGCCAGCAGAAAGCCGGGACAGATAAGCGGGGAGCTGTTTTTT,CASRKPGQISGELFF
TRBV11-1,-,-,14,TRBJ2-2,TGTGCCAGCAGCTACCTCGAGGTCACCGGGGAGCTGTTTTTT,CASSYLEVTGELFF
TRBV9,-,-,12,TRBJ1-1,TGTGCCAGCAGCCACCCGAGCACTGAAGCTTTCTTT,CASSHPSTEAFF
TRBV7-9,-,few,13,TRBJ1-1,TGTGCCAGCAGCTTGCATGGAGACACTGAAGCTTTCTTT,CASSLHGDTEAFF
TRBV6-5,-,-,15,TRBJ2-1,TGTGCCAGCAGTTACGGGGGAGGTGGAGACAATGAGCAGTTCTTC,CASSYGGGGDNEQFF
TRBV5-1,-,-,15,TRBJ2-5,TGCGCCAGCAGCTTGGAAGGAGGCGGGCCGGAGACCCAGTACTTC,CASSLEGGGPETQYF
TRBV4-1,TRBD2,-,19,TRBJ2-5,TGCGCCAGCGGCCAAGCCGAGGGACTAGCGGCCGATCGGCCAGAGACCCAGTACTTC,CASGQAEGLAADRPETQYF
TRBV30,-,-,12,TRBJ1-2,TGTGCCTGGGGGACAACTGGTAGTGGCTACACCTTC,CAWGTTGSGYTF
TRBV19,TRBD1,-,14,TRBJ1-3,TGTGCCAGTACAGGGACAGTCTCTGGAAACACCATATATTTT,CASTGTVSGNTIYF
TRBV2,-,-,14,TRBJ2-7,TGTGCCAGCAGTGGAGGACAGAAGCTCTACGAGCAGTACTTC,CASSGGQKLYEQYF
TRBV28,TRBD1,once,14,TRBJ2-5,TGTGCCAGCAGTACCGGGACAGGGCGAGAGACCCAGTACTTC,CASSTGTGRETQYF
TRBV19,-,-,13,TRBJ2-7,TGTGCCAGTAGTAACAGGGGAGGCTACGAGCAGTACTTC,CASSNRGGYEQYF
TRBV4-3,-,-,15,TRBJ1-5,TGCGCCAGCAGCCAAGATGAAGGGAGTCATCAGCCCCAGCATTTT,CASSQDEGSHQPQHF
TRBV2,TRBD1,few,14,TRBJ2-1,TGTGCCAGCACTTCAGGACAGGGACCCAATGAGCAGTTCTTC,CASTSGQGPNEQFF
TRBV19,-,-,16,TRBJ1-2,TGTGCCAGTAGTATAGGAGGACAAAAAGTTAACTATGGCTACACCTTC,CASSIGGQKVNYGYTF
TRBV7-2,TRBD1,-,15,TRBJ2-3,TGTGCCAGCAGACCGCCGGGGACAGGGGGAGATACGCAGTATTTT,CASRPPGTGGDTQYF
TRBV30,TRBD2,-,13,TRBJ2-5,TGTGCCTGGGGCTCGGGACTAGCGAAGACCCAGTACTTC,CAWGSGLAKTQYF
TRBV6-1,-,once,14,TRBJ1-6,TGTGCCAGCAGTGAGGGGGGGGGAGGATCACCCCTCCACTTT,CASSEGGGGSPLHF